The clone carrying this T cell receptor (beta chain) has only one observation. The sample originates from a study of blood T cell repertoires in COVID-19. Overall study: Italy, Spain and the United States were the sources of the convalescent and acute COVID-19 samples. In each case, the material was cDNA or gDNA derived from T cells, B-cell-depleted T cells, or PBMCs.

Original analysis: Counts of nucleated cells, estimated from reference gene primer amplification, were obtained. Here immunoSEQ multiplex PCR was the method, and the copy in TCRdb shows in-frame clones only, minus some. That table is the source of V, J and clone size, and D and trimming were worked out from the DNA. The table shows some 340,000 clones, with approximately 82% occurring only once. The sequencing sample was made of peripheral blood. The sequence came from a man aged 25 to 45 with active or convalescent COVID-19.

CDR3 residues: CASSYHSSSGNTEAFF. The CDR3 DNA follows: TGTGCCAGCAGTTACCACTCCTCGAGCGGGAACACTGAAGCTTTCTTT. The V gene is TRBV6-5, the J gene TRBJ1-1; D remains ambiguous. The CDR3 consists of 16 residues. V lost 2 bases and J lost 1, with 14 bases in between. The germline V gene encodes CDR1 MNHEY and CDR2 SVGAGI.